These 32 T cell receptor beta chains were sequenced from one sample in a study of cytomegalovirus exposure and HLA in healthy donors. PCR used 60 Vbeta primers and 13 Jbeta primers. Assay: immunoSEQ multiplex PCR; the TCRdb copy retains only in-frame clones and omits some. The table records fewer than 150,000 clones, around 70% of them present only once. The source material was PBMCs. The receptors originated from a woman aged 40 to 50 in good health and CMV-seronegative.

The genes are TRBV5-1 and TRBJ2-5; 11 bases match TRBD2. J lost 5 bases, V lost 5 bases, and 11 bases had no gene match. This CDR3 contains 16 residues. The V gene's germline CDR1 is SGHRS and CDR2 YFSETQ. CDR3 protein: CASRKSSGRLGETQYF. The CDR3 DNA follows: TGCGCCAGCAGGAAGTCTAGCGGGAGGTTGGGGGAGACCCAGTACTTC.

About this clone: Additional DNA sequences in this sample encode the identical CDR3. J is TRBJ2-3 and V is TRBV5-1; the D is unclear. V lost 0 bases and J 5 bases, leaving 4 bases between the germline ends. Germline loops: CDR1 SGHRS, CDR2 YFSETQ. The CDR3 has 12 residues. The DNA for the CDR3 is TGCGCCAGCAGCTTGGCAGGAGATACGCAGTATTTT. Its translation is CASSLAGDTQYF.

The CDR3 loop reads CASSARLAVADTQYF. As DNA, the CDR3 is TGTGCCAGCTCCGCGAGACTAGCGGTGGCAGATACGCAGTATTTT. This chain links TRBV18 with TRBJ2-3; TRBD2 agrees at 9 bases. The CDR3 is 15 amino acids. CDR1 is KGHSH and CDR2 is LQKENI in the germline V gene. Trimming took 6 bases from V and 4 from J; bases not matched to a gene: 8.

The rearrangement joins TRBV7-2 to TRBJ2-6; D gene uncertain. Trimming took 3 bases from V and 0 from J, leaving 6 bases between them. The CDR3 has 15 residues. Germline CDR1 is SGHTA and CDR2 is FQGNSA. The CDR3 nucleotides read TGTGCCAGCAGCTTGTCCAACTCTGGGGCCAACGTCCTGACTTTC. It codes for CASSLSNSGANVLTF.

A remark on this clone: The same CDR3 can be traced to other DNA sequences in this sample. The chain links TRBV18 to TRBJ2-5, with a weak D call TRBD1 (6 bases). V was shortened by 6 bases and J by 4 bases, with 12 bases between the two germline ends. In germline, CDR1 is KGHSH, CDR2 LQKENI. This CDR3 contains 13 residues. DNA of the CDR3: TGTGCCAGCTCGCCCACAGGGCGAGAGACCCAGTACTTC. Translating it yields CASSPTGRETQYF.

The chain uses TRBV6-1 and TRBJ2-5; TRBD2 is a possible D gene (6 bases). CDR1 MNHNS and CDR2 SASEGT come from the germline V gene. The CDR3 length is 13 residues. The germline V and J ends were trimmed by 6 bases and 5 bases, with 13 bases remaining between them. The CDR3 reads CASSETSVETQYF. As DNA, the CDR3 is TGTGCCAGCAGCGAGACTAGTGTTGAGACCCAGTACTTC.

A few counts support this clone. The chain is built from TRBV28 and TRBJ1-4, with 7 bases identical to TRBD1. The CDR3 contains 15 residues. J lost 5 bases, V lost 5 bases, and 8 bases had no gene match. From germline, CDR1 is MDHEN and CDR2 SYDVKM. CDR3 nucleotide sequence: TGTGCCAGCAGTCGTCAGGGACAGCCAAATGAAAAACTGTTTTTT. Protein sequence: CASSRQGQPNEKLFF.

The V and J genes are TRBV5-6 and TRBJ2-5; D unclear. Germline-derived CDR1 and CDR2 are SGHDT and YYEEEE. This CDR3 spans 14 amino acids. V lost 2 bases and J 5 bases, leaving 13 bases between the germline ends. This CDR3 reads CASSFISASETQYF. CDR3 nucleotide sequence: TGTGCCAGCAGCTTTATCAGTGCCTCGGAGACCCAGTACTTC.

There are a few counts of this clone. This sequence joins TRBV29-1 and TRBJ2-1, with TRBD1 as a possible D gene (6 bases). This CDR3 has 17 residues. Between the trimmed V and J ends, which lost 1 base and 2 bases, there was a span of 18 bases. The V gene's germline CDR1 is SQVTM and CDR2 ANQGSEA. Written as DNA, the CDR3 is TGCAGCGTTGAAGCCGAGAACAGGGATCGGACCTACAATGAGCAGTTCTTC. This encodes CSVEAENRDRTYNEQFF.

The CDR3 DNA reads as TGTGCCAGTAAATCACAGGGGTACTCTGGGGCCAACGTCCTGACTTTC. This codes for CASKSQGYSGANVLTF. The V call is TRBV19, the J call TRBJ2-6; TRBD1 aligns across 7 bases. Trimming removed 7 bases from V and 0 bases from J; junction bases left unmatched: 6. The germline V gene has CDR1 LNHDA and CDR2 SQIVND (reference sequence). The CDR3 runs 16 residues.

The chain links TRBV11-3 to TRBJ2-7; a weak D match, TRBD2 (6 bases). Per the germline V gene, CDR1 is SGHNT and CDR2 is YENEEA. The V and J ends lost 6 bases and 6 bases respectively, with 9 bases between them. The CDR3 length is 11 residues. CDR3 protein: CASRGGGEQYF. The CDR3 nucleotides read TGTGCCAGCAGGGGGGGTGGCGAGCAGTACTTC. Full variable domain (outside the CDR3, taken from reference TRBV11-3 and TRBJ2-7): EAGVVQSPRYKIIEKKQPVAFWCNPISGHNTLYWYLQNLGQGPELLIRYENEEAVDDSQLPKDRFSAERLKGVDSTLKIQPAELGDSAVYLCASRGGGEQYFGPGTRLTVT.

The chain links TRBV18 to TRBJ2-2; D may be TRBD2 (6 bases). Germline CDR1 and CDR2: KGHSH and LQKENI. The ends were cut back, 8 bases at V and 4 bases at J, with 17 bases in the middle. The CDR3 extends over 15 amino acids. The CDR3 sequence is CASAAEGPSTGELFF. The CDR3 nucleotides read TGTGCCAGCGCTGCGGAGGGGCCTAGCACCGGGGAGCTGTTTTTT.

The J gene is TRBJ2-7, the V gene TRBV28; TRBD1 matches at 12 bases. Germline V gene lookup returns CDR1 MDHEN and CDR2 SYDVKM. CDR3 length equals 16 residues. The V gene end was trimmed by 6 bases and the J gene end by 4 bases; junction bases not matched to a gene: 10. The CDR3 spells CASSLHSGQGAYEQYF. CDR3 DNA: TGTGCCAGCAGCCTCCATTCGGGACAGGGGGCTTACGAGCAGTACTTC.

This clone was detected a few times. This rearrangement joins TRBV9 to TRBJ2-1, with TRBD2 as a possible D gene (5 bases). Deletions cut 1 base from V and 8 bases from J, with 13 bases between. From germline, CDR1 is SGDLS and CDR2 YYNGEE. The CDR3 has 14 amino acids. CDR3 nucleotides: TGTGCCAGCAGCGTAAACCCACTAGGTTATGAGCAGTTCTTC. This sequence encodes CASSVNPLGYEQFF.

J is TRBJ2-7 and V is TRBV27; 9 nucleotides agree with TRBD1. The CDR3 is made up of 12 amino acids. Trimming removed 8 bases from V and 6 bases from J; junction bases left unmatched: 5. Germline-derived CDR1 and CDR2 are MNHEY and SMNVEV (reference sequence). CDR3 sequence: CASGRTGVEQYF. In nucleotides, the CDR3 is TGTGCCAGCGGGCGGACAGGGGTCGAGCAGTACTTC.

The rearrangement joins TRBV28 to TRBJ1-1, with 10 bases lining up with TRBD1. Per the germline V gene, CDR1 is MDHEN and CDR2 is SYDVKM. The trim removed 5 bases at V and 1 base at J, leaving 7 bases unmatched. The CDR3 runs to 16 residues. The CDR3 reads CASSPDRGPPNTEAFF. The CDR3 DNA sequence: TGTGCCAGCAGTCCTGACAGGGGGCCCCCGAACACTGAAGCTTTCTTT.

The CDR3 sequence: CASIPGGNYGYTF. CDR3 bases: TGTGCCAGCATCCCAGGGGGGAACTATGGCTACACCTTC. This rearrangement joins TRBV7-9 to TRBJ1-2; 7 positions agree with TRBD1. CDR3 size: 13 residues. Germline trimming cut 7 bases from V and 2 bases from J; bases unmatched to any gene: 4. Germline CDR1 reads SEHNR; CDR2 reads FQNEAQ (reference sequence).

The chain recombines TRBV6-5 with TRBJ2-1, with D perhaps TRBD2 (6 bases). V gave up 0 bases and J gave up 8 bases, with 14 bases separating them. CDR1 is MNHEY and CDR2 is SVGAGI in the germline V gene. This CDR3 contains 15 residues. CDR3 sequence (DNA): TGTGCCAGCAGTTACTCGTCTAATGGGGGGTATGAGCAGTTCTTC. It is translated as CASSYSSNGGYEQFF.

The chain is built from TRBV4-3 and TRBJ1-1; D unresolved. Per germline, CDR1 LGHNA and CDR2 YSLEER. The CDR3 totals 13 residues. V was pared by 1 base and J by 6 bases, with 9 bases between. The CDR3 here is CASSQVSGAEAFF. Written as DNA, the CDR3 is TGCGCCAGCAGCCAAGTTTCCGGGGCTGAAGCTTTCTTT.

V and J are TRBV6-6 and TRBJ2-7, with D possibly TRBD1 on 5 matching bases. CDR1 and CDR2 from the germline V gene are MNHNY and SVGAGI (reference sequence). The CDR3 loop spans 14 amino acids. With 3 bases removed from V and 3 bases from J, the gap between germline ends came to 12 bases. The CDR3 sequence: CASSYLDINYEQYF. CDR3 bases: TGTGCCAGCAGTTATCTGGACATCAACTACGAGCAGTACTTC.

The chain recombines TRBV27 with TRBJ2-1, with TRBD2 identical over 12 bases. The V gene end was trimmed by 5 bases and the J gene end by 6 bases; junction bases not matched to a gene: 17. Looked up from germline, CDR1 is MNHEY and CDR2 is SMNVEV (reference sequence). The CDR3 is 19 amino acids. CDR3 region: CASSLPSSGRAWWGNEQFF. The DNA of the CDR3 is TGTGCCAGCAGTCTCCCCTCTAGCGGGAGGGCCTGGTGGGGCAATGAGCAGTTCTTC.

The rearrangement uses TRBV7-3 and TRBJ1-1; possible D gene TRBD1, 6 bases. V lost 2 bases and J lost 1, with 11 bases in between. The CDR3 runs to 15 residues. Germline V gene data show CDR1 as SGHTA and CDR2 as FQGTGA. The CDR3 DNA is TGTGCCAGCAGCTTAGGGGGCAGGGGGAACACTGAAGCTTTCTTT. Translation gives CASSLGGRGNTEAFF.

CDR3 bases: TGTGCCAGTAGTAATGCAGGATCGTACCAAGAGACCCAGTACTTC. Its protein is CASSNAGSYQETQYF. The chain joins TRBV19 to TRBJ2-5, with D uncertain. CDR3 size: 15 residues. V dropped 4 bases and J dropped 0 bases, with 12 bases sitting between them. Germline V gene data show CDR1 as LNHDA and CDR2 as SQIVND (reference sequence).

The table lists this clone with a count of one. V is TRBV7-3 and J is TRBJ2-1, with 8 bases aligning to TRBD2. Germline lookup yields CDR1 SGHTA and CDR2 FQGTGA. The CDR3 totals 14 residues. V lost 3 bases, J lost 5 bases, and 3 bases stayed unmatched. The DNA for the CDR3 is TGTGCCAGCAGCTTTAGCGGGGCAGACAATGAGCAGTTCTTC. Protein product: CASSFSGADNEQFF.

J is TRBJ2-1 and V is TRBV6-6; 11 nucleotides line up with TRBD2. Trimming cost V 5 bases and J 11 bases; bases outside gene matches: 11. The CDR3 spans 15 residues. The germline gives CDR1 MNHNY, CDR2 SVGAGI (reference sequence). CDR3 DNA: TGTGCCAGCAGTCAACTAGCGGGAGAAGGGGGAAAGCAGTTCTTC. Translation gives CASSQLAGEGGKQFF.

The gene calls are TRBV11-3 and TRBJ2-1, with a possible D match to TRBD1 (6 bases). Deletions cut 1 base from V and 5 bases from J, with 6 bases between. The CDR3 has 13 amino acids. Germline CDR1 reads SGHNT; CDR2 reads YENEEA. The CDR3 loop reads CASSLGQDNEQFF. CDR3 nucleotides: TGTGCCAGCAGCTTAGGACAGGACAATGAGCAGTTCTTC.

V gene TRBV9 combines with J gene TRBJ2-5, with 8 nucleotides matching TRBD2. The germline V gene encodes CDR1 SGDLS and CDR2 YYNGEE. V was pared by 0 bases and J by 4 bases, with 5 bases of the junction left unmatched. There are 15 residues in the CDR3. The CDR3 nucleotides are TGTGCCAGCAGCGTAGCGGGGGGGATCCTAGAGACCCAGTACTTC. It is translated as CASSVAGGILETQYF.

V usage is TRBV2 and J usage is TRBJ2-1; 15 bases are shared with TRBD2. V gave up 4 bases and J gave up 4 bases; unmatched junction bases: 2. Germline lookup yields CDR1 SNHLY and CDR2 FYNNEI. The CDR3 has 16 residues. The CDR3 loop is CASSGGLAGGYNEQFF. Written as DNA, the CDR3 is TGTGCCAGCAGTGGGGGACTAGCGGGAGGTTACAATGAGCAGTTCTTC.

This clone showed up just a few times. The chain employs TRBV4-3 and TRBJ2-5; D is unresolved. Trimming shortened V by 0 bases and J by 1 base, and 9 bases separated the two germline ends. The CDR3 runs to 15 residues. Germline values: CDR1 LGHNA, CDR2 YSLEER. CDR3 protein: CASSQDHASQETQYF. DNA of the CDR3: TGCGCCAGCAGCCAAGACCACGCCAGCCAAGAGACCCAGTACTTC.

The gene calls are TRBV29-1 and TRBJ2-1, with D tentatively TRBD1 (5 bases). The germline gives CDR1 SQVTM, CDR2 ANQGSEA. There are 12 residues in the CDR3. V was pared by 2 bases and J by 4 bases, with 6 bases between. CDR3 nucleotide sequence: TGCAGCGTTGAAAGGGGTTACAATGAGCAGTTCTTC. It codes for CSVERGYNEQFF.

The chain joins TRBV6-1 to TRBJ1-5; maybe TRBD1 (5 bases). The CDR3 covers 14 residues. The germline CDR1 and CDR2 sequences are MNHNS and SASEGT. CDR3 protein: CAAWGGTSNQPQHF. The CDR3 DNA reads TGTGCGGCGTGGGGGGGAACGAGCAATCAGCCCCAGCATTTT.

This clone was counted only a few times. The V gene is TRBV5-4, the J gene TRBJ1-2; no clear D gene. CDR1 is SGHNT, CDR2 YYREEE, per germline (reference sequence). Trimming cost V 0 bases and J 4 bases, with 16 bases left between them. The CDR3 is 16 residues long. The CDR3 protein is CASSLATAHLAYGYTF. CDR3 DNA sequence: TGTGCCAGCAGCTTGGCCACCGCGCACCTAGCCTATGGCTACACCTTC.